These 11 T cell receptor beta chains came from one sample sequenced in a study of T cells expressing NK-cell markers. TCRdb reprocessed the 5' RACE reads; each CDR3 protein has one entry and no DNA is given. Its clone listing holds about 400,000 distinct CDR3 sequences. The specimen sequenced was blood T cells: a sorted CD56 or NKG2C T cell subset, CD4+ or CD8+ T cells, or bulk PBMC T cells (not recorded which). The receptor set was obtained from a woman aged 50 to 60 in good health.

The chain joins TRBV29-1 to TRBJ2-5; TCRdb's D gene call, TRBD2, goes unchecked for lack of DNA. This CDR3 contains 15 residues. Germline values: CDR1 SQVTM, CDR2 ANQGSEA. This CDR3 is CSVQGGAGGSETQYF.

CDR3 residues: CASSPSDPGQGYGYTF. V gene TRBV3-1 combines with J gene TRBJ1-2; TCRdb picks TRBD1, but there is no DNA to check that call. Germline CDR1 is LGHDT and CDR2 is YNNKEL (reference sequence). The length of the CDR3 is 16 residues.

This chain joins TRBV19 and TRBJ2-5; the D call from TCRdb, TRBD2, cannot be confirmed without DNA. From germline, CDR1 is LNHDA and CDR2 SQIVND (reference sequence). This CDR3 is 16 amino acids long. CDR3 residues: CASSIRPLGGRETQYF.

J is TRBJ1-3 and V is TRBV27; the D call of TRBD1 rests on TCRdb alone, since no DNA is present to check it. Germline CDR1 MNHEY, CDR2 SMNVEV (reference sequence). The CDR3 consists of 14 residues. The CDR3 region is CASSKTGESNTIYF.

The chain uses TRBV6-5 and TRBJ2-1; absent DNA, TCRdb's TRBD1 call cannot be checked. The CDR3 loop spans 12 amino acids. Germline assignment: CDR1 MNHEY and CDR2 SVGAGI. The CDR3 protein is CASSHSGGSQFF.

The chain couples TRBV14 to TRBJ2-1; TCRdb picks TRBD2, but there is no DNA to check that call. The CDR3 contains 15 residues. Germline CDR1 reads SGHDN; CDR2 reads FVKESK. This chain's CDR3 is CASSLPGLNYNEQFF.

The chain combines TRBV5-4 with TRBJ1-5; the TCRdb D gene call, TRBD1, has no DNA to confirm it. CDR1 and CDR2 (germline): SGHNT, YYREEE (reference sequence). The CDR3 consists of 15 residues. CDR3 sequence reads: CASSFGTDSNQPQHF.

The chain carries TRBV19 and TRBJ2-5. The CDR3 length is 13 residues. Germline-derived CDR1 and CDR2 are LNHDA and SQIVND (reference sequence). Here the CDR3 reads CASSTIGRETQYF. The full variable domain, its missing parts supplied by reference TRBV19 and TRBJ2-5, is DGGITQSPKYLFRKEGQNVTLSCEQNLNHDAMYWYRQDPGQGLRLIYYSQIVNDFQKGDIAEGYSVSREKKESFPLTVTSAQKNPTAFYLCASSTIGRETQYFGPGTRLLVL.

The chain joins TRBV12-3 or TRBV12-4 to TRBJ2-1; as DNA is missing, the TRBD2 call by TCRdb cannot be tested. The CDR3 has 17 amino acids. CDR3: CASSQRPGPGRDNEQFF.

The rearrangement uses TRBV20-1 and TRBJ2-6; TCRdb indicates TRBD2, and absent DNA this call remains unverified. The germline CDR1 and CDR2 sequences are DFQATT and SNEGSKA (reference sequence). The CDR3 spans 17 residues. CDR3 sequence: CSARGRTSGTGANVLTF.

This chain connects TRBV27 to TRBJ2-3; TCRdb's D gene call, TRBD1, goes unchecked for lack of DNA. Per germline, CDR1 MNHEY and CDR2 SMNVEV (reference sequence). The CDR3 has 17 amino acids. This chain's CDR3 is CASSRPSGTASTDTQYF.